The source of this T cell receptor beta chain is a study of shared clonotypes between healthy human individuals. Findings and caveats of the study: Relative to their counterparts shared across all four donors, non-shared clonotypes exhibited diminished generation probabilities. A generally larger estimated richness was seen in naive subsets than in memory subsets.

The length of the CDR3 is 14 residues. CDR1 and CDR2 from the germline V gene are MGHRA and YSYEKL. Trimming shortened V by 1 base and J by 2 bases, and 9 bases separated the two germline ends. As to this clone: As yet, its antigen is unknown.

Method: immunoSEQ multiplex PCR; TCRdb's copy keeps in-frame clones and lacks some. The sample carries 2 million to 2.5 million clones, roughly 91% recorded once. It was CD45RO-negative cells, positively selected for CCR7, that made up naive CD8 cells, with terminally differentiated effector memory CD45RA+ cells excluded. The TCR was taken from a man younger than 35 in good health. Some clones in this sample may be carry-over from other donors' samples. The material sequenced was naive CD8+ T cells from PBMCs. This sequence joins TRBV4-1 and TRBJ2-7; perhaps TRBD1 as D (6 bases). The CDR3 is CASSQGTAAYEQYF. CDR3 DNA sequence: TGCGCCAGCAGCCAAGGGACAGCCGCCTACGAGCAGTACTTC.